This T cell receptor (beta chain) was sequenced during a study of blood T cell repertoires in COVID-19. Germline loops: CDR1 DFQATT, CDR2 SNEGSKA (reference sequence). The V and J ends lost 5 bases and 10 bases, in that order; junction bases with no gene match: 7. This CDR3 contains 11 residues. This clone appeared once. The assay was immunoSEQ multiplex PCR, and TCRdb's table has in-frame clones only and misses some. This table has some 320,000 clones, 85% appearing once. Those designated as exposed participants met a COVID-19 case within 2 weeks before study entry. The TCR comes from a woman aged 30 to 39 who had been exposed to COVID-19. The sequenced sample consisted of PBMCs or T cells enriched from blood (not recorded which). The chain employs TRBV20-1 and TRBJ2-5, with 7 bases identical to TRBD2. The CDR3 reads CSAGLVGIQYF. DNA for the CDR3: TGCAGTGCTGGACTAGTTGGTATCCAGTACTTC.